The following is a TCR beta chain sequence with its context. The target of this receptor is not known. Base qualities are not at hand, and no much larger clone is one base apart. For repertoire sequencing, TCR beta CDR3 regions were amplified from RNA transcripts. HTBI primers and the Qiagen OneStep RT-PCR kit were used in a first-round RT-PCR, which was followed by a second-round multiplex PCR, size selection and purification. Libraries were sequenced paired-end with 100 bp reads on an Illumina HiSeq2000. The study's own analysis went as follows. SOAPnuke was used to process the reads, throwing out any read that had adapters, had uncalled bases, had a mean Phred below 15, or lacked an exact constant-primer or identifier match. COPE v1.2.5 was used to merge high-quality paired reads. Each unique nucleotide sequence was defined as a clonotype, and clonotypes were aligned to IMGT TRB V, D and J references with MiTCR v1.1. The analysis was limited to V-J combinations with a frequency above 0.0001, which together covered just over 98% of the repertoires. A TCR clonal expansion and chaos score per V-J combination was defined as the ratio of F50 clonal expansion to chaos observed in the TCRdist matrix. Features were reduced by Welch's t-statistics and random forest to approximately 12 V-J combinations, which fed a naive Bayes classifier. Thyroid-blood repertoire similarity was quantified with the Morisita-Horn index. Clones were called with MiXCR by TCRdb after fastp trimmed the public reads at Q25, and only in-frame beta chains were retained. Every distinct CDR3 protein forms one entry, paired with its most common genes and DNA. The V and J calls were determined by TCRdb, not by the authors. The sample data list roughly 400,000 distinct CDR3 sequences, and 15% to 19% of these were observed just once. Around 6.6% of the sample belongs to the ten largest clones.

A patient counted as having stable hyperthyroidism if there was no progression to ophthalmopathy within 18 months of follow-up. Hyperthyroidism patients were newly diagnosed, with disease duration under 2 months, and aged 18 to 65 years. Patients with other autoimmune diseases, uncontrolled infections, pregnancy or lactation were excluded. Clinical symptoms, serum thyroxine, TRAb, thyroid ultrasound and orbital computed tomography were used for diagnosis. Ficoll-Paque density gradient centrifugation was used to isolate PBMCs from around 10 ml of fresh peripheral blood. Total RNA was extracted using Trizol reagent, and RNA quality was checked on an Agilent 2100 Bioanalyzer. This sample was taken from a study of Graves' ophthalmopathy and Graves' hyperthyroidism (dated by TCRdb to 2017 to 2018). A note on the overall study: Peripheral blood was collected at initial diagnosis, prior to any treatment. The study used signatures of the TCR beta repertoire to tell Graves' ophthalmopathy apart from Graves' hyperthyroidism and to predict which patients would progress to ophthalmopathy. In total, 135 blood samples were TCR-sequenced: approximately 42 ophthalmopathy, under 80 hyperthyroidism and around 17 hyperthyroidism-to-ophthalmopathy patients. A discovery set of 100 patients (under 45 ophthalmopathy, about 55 stable hyperthyroidism) was enrolled to explore V-J signatures distinguishing ophthalmopathy from hyperthyroidism. An independent validation cohort comprised about 20 hyperthyroidism patients and about 16 patients who later progressed from hyperthyroidism to ophthalmopathy. In about six hyperthyroidism patients, the T-cell repertoires found in thyroid tissue were compared with those found in blood. Following sampling, methimazole starting at 30 mg daily was administered to hyperthyroidism patients, and high-dose intravenous methylprednisolone was administered to ophthalmopathy patients. The roughly 100 discovery patients were randomly split 7:3 into training and test sets. Points the paper makes about the study in general: In cross-validation, the 13-signature model distinguished ophthalmopathy from stable hyperthyroidism with 87.88% sensitivity and around 84% specificity, while in the test set the corresponding values were roughly 80% and 75%. Sample size was not predetermined statistically, and investigators were not blinded to group allocation. In validation, the model predicted ophthalmopathy progression with 55% to 71% sensitivity and 72.22% specificity; some twelve predicted patients were CT-confirmed with GO in a median of about 6.2 months. Among expanded thyroid clonotypes with frequency above 0.001, most also showed up in blood, which suggests that blood repertoires may reflect the thyroid immune response.

V loses 0 bases, J loses 4 bases, and the germline ends lie 21 bases apart. The germline V gene supplies CDR1 MGHRA and CDR2 YSYEKL. Taken from cysteine to phenylalanine, the CDR3 has 18 residues. The only DNA kept is the CDR3, 54 bases in frame from the first base. The source material was peripheral blood. The rearrangement joined TRBV4-1 to TRBJ1-2, with the D gene too uncertain to name. The TCR comes from a young woman with stable Graves' hyperthyroidism. Donor details come from another sample of the same person, matched by shared clones. CDR3 region: CASSQDRAMIQGSYGYTF. The DNA sequence follows: TGCGCCAGCAGCCAAGATCGGGCTATGATTCAAGGATCCTATGGCTACACCTTC.